This TCR beta chain is from a study of CD8+ T cells in alopecia areata. The CDR3 length is 10 residues. The ends were cut back, 8 bases at V and 9 bases at J, with 8 bases in the middle. Germline loops: CDR1 MNHEY, CDR2 SVGAGI. RNA was extracted and reverse transcribed into cDNA as the sequencing template. The data were produced by immunoSEQ multiplex PCR, yet TCRdb's version contains in-frame clones alone and is incomplete. The table lists 60,000 to 85,000 clones, 29% of them singletons, with under 15% in the top ten. Noted treatment: oral pan-JAK inhibitor, 5-10 mg twice daily. The chain uses TRBV6-5 and TRBJ2-1; no definite D call. The origin of this receptor is a human donor with alopecia areata. The sample here was CD8+ T cells sorted from blood, taken at week 4, from a patient treated with tofacitinib. The CDR3 DNA reads as TGTGCCAGCGGATCCAGTGAGCAGTTCTTC. As protein: CASGSSEQFF.